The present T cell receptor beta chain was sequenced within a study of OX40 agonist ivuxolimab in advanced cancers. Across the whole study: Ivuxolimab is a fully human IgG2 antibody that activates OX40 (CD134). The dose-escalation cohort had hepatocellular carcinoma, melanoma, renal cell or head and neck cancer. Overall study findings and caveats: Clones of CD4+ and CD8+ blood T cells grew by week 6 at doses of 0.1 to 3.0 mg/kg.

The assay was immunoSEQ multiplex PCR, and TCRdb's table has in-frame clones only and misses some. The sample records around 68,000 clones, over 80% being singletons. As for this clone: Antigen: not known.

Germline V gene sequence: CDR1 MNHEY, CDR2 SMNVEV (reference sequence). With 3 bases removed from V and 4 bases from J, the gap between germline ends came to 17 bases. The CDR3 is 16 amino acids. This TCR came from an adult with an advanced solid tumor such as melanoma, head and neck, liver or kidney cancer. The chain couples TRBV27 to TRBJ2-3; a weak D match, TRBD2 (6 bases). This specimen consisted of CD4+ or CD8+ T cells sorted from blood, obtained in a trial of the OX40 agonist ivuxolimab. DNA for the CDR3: TGTGCCAGCAGTTTCGGGTGGCGCGGGAATGCAGATACGCAGTATTTT. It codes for CASSFGWRGNADTQYF.